A selection of T cell receptor beta chains follows, all from one sample in a study of T cells after yellow fever vaccination. TCRdb processed the 5' RACE reads anew with MiXCR; each CDR3 protein has one entry. The sample consists of 45,000 to 65,000 distinct CDR3 sequences, more than 6.5% of them appearing once. Material: CD8+ T cells not binding an NS4B(214-222) dextramer, sorted from PBMCs, obtained approximately 40 days after the first yellow fever vaccination. The origin of the receptors is a man between 18 and 35 years old who received the YFV17D yellow fever vaccine. Both conserved end residues are part of each CDR3. A D gene is named only where the DNA matches it firmly. Not every row has a clone size; where given, it reads once, few, many or a size class.

TRBJ1-5 TRBV4-1 few NA TGCGCCAGCAGCCAAGATGGAGGGGCGGTGGGTCAGCCCCAGCATTTT CASSQDGGAVGQPQHF
TRBJ2-7 TRBV5-1 many TRBD1 TGCGCCAGCAGCACGACAGGGGGCCTCCCCTACGAGCAGTACTTC CASSTTGGLPYEQYF
TRBJ1-3 TRBV20-1 NA NA TGCAGTGCTAGAGGACAGAACCCTGGAAACACCATATATTTT CSARGQNPGNTIYF
TRBJ2-3 TRBV11-2 many NA TGTGCCAGCAGCCCGGCGACTGGCCCAGATACGCAGTATTTT CASSPATGPDTQYF
TRBJ1-4 TRBV5-1 few NA TGCGCCAGCAGCTTGGAGCTTTCGGGGGGAAGTGAAAAACTGTTTTTT CASSLELSGGSEKLFF
TRBJ2-1 TRBV5-1 many TRBD2 TGCGCCAGCAGCTTGGCGGGACTAGCGGGGTTCGAGAATGAGCAGTTCTTC CASSLAGLAGFENEQFF
TRBJ2-7 TRBV4-3 few NA TGCGCCAGCAGCCCCGGAGATTCGTACGAGCAGTACTTC CASSPGDSYEQYF
TRBJ1-2 TRBV27 few NA TGTGCCAGCAGTTCCCGAGACCCTGGACGTTCAAGCGTCTACTATGGCTACACCTTC CASSSRDPGRSSVYYGYTF
TRBJ2-3 TRBV7-3 NA TRBD1 TGTGCCAGCAGTCCATTCAGGGGGAGCACAGATACGCAGTATTTT CASSPFRGSTDTQYF
TRBJ2-7 TRBV4-1 many TRBD1 TGCGCCAGCAGCAGACAGGGGTTAGGGTACGAGCAGTACTTC CASSRQGLGYEQYF
TRBJ1-2 TRBV4-1 many NA TGCGCCAGCAGCCCCCCGGGGAGCCTTAACTATGGCTACACCTTC CASSPPGSLNYGYTF
TRBJ2-1 TRBV12-5 NA TRBD1 TGTGCTAGTGGTTTGGTACTCTGGGACAGGGGGCCCTCCAATGAGCAGTTCTTC CASGLVLWDRGPSNEQFF
TRBJ2-1 TRBV7-9 NA NA TGTGCCAGCAGCTTCCTAGAGAATGAGCAGTTCTTC CASSFLENEQFF
TRBJ2-3 TRBV5-4 few TRBD2 TGTGCCAGCAGCTTGCCGGGGGGAACAGATACGCAGTATTTT CASSLPGGTDTQYF
TRBJ2-3 TRBV4-1 many TRBD2 TGCGCCAGCAGCCAATGGGCTAGCGGGGGTACGCAGTATTTT CASSQWASGGTQYF
TRBJ2-3 TRBV29-1 many TRBD1 TGCAGCGTTGAAGATAACAGGGGGATGAGGGATACGCAGTATTTT CSVEDNRGMRDTQYF
TRBJ1-2 TRBV5-1 few NA TGCGCCAGCAGCTTGGAACGGGGAGTGGGCTATGGCTACACCTTC CASSLERGVGYGYTF
TRBJ1-1 TRBV4-3 few NA TGCGCCAGCAGCCAAGATCGGCTTTTCACTGAAGCTTTCTTT CASSQDRLFTEAFF
TRBJ2-7 TRBV28 NA NA TGTGCCAGCAGCTCTTGGACACCCTGCGAGCAGTACTTC CASSSWTPCEQYF
TRBJ2-1 TRBV7-9 few TRBD2 TGTGCCAGCAGCCTCAGCGGGGGGGCGACGAATGAGCAGTTCTTC CASSLSGGATNEQFF
TRBJ2-2 TRBV29-1 few NA TGCAGCGTTCCTCTGGGGTCTGGCGGGGAGCTGTTTTTT CSVPLGSGGELFF
TRBJ1-4 TRBV7-9 NA NA TGTGCCAGCAGCTTAAAAGGGGCTGAGGGTGAAAAACTGTTTTTT CASSLKGAEGEKLFF
TRBJ2-3 TRBV11-2 NA NA TGTGCCAGCAGCGATTTGGGTTGGTCGTATTTT CASSDLGWSYF
TRBJ2-5 TRBV10-3 many NA TGTGCCATCAGTGAGGAGGGGCGGGAGACCCAGTACTTC CAISEEGRETQYF
TRBJ1-4 TRBV6-5 few NA TGTGCCACCGATGAACCCGGGACCGCGGGCGAAAAACTGTTTTTT CATDEPGTAGEKLFF
TRBJ2-3 TRBV29-1 many TRBD2 TGCAGCGTTGCTCTGACTAGCGGGAGCACAGATACGCAGTATTTT CSVALTSGSTDTQYF
TRBJ1-1 TRBV12-5 few NA TGTGCTAGTGCCCTCAATAATCAGGCCACTGAAGCTTTCTTT CASALNNQATEAFF
TRBJ1-1 TRBV29-1 few TRBD1 TGCAGGGTCGGGACAGTGGGCACTGAAGCTTTCTTT CRVGTVGTEAFF
TRBJ2-7 TRBV15 NA TRBD1 TGTGCCACCAGCAGGCCGGGACAGACCTACGAGCAGTACTTC CATSRPGQTYEQYF
TRBJ2-3 TRBV11-2 many TRBD2 TGTGCCAGCAGCTTAGTCGGGGGGGCAGTAGATACGCAGTATTTT CASSLVGGAVDTQYF
TRBJ2-2 TRBV7-8 few NA TGTGCCAGCAGCTTAGCTCCCGGGGAGCTGTTTTTT CASSLAPGELFF
TRBJ2-7 TRBV7-6 NA TRBD2 TGTGCCAGCAGCCCGGGACTAGCGGGGGGGCCACACGAGCAGTACTTC CASSPGLAGGPHEQYF
TRBJ2-2 TRBV4-1 few NA TGCGCCAGCAGCCACCCTAGGGCCCTGAGGGTGGAAGCCGGGGAGCTGTTTTTT CASSHPRALRVEAGELFF
TRBJ1-4 TRBV18 few NA TGTGCCAGCTCACCGATTCCCGCCCCCGATGCAACTAATGAAAAACTGTTTTTT CASSPIPAPDATNEKLFF
TRBJ2-7 TRBV7-2 many TRBD2 TGTGCCAGCAGCTCCTGGGGGGGGTCCGCGCAGTACTTC CASSSWGGSAQYF
TRBJ2-7 TRBV7-6 few TRBD2 TGTGCCAGCAGCATGGGACTAGCGGGGGACGAGCAGTACTTC CASSMGLAGDEQYF